What follows describes a single TCR beta chain. Its matching antigen is unknown. Scientists sequenced DNA from unsorted PBMC on ten immunoSEQ deep assay plates. The protocol was immunoSEQ multiplex PCR, while the TCRdb copy is restricted to in-frame clones and leaves out a portion. The table records some 470,000 clones, 76% of them present only once. The data are from a study of shared clonotypes between healthy human individuals. Findings of the study overall: The small donor group covered limited genetic and exposure diversity.

The ends lost 5 bases at V and 4 bases at J; junction bases unmatched: 11. The CDR3 consists of 16 residues. Germline V CDR1 and CDR2: LNHNV, YYDKDF (reference sequence). Adults of Caucasian background living in Nashville, Tennessee made up all donors. The specimen was PBMCs. The chain is built from TRBV15 and TRBJ1-1; 9 bases map to TRBD1. The origin of this receptor is a woman aged 40 to 55 in good health. Some clones in this sample may be carry-over from other donors' samples. CDR3 in DNA: TGTGCCACCAGCGCCGCCCTTCTGGGACAGGGCACTGAAGCTTTCTTT. This encodes CATSAALLGQGTEAFF.